This T cell receptor beta chain derives from a study of CD8 T cells in Susac syndrome. A note on this clonotype: The antigen is not known.

Reverse transcription of about 0.5 to 1 ug RNA was performed with random hexamers. One entry per CDR3 protein results from TCRdb running MiXCR on the immunoSEQ multiplex PCR reads. The data show around 140,000 distinct CDR3 sequences, with roughly 94% seen just once and about 0.15% held by the top ten. V lost 3 bases, J lost 2 bases, and 14 bases lay in between. The germline gives CDR1 SQVTM, CDR2 ANQGSEA. The CDR3 is 14 amino acids. Study outcomes and limitations: In Susac patients, clonal expansion was not detected in CD4+ cells.

The sample comprised CD4+ T cells from PBMCs. The chain couples TRBV29-1 to TRBJ2-7; possibly TRBD1 for D (5 bases). This TCR was sampled from a human donor with Susac syndrome. DNA of the CDR3: TGCAGCGTTGATGGGGCTTATCCCACCTACGAGCAGTACTTC. Protein: CSVDGAYPTYEQYF.